These T cell receptor beta chains were read from a single sample in a study of shared clonotypes between healthy human individuals. Clones were sequenced by immunoSEQ multiplex PCR, and TCRdb holds only the in-frame ones, with some missing. The sample has 2 million to 3 million clones, approximately 93% seen once. The source material was naive CD4+ T cells from PBMCs. The origin of the receptors is a man in his late teens or twenties in good health. Some clones in this sample may be carry-over from other donors' samples. Each CDR3 is given with its conserved first and last residue. Fields, in order: CDR3 protein, V gene.

cdr3_aa: CASSRQVSNQPQHF
v_call: TRBV6-6

cdr3_aa: CASSPQGLHPTDTQYF
v_call: TRBV7-3

cdr3_aa: CASSEAWDRGSTFF
v_call: TRBV6-1

cdr3_aa: CASSPDWANTGELFF
v_call: TRBV6-5

cdr3_aa: CASSPGPNTEAFF
v_call: TRBV7-3

cdr3_aa: CAIQGLGSYEQYF
v_call: TRBV10-3

cdr3_aa: CASSPRGSAPVYSNQPQHF
v_call: TRBV18

cdr3_aa: CSVLISGPGGEQYF
v_call: TRBV29-1

cdr3_aa: CAIRGLSDSGANVLTF
v_call: TRBV27

cdr3_aa: CASSEAGKETQYF
v_call: TRBV2

cdr3_aa: CASSRDRISYEQYF
v_call: TRBV7-8

cdr3_aa: CASSRAEGYEQYF
v_call: TRBV14

cdr3_aa: CASSLAGLAKNIQYF
v_call: TRBV28

cdr3_aa: CASSPGAPYEQYF
v_call: TRBV18

cdr3_aa: CAWSVGGRGGNQPQHF
v_call: TRBV30

cdr3_aa: CASSVVGSGETQYF
v_call: TRBV9

cdr3_aa: CASSPRWGGSGYGYTF
v_call: TRBV9

cdr3_aa: CASSLVRAGAGYTF
v_call: TRBV5-5

cdr3_aa: CASSPPSIAETQYF
v_call: TRBV18

cdr3_aa: CASSLEGVAGNTEAFF
v_call: TRBV28

cdr3_aa: CASSERQGGLTGEKLFF
v_call: TRBV4-2

cdr3_aa: CASSLRGEPYNEQFF
v_call: TRBV27

cdr3_aa: CASSLSRSSGNYEQYF
v_call: TRBV27

cdr3_aa: CASSVGYQETQYF
v_call: TRBV9

cdr3_aa: CAWSIGRAVDTQYF
v_call: TRBV30

cdr3_aa: CASRELALANTGELFF
v_call: TRBV2

cdr3_aa: CASSFPRSGLNSGNTIYF
v_call: TRBV28

cdr3_aa: CAWSRDREPEKLFF
v_call: TRBV30

cdr3_aa: CASSLSPSYEQYF
v_call: TRBV28

cdr3_aa: CASSRTGEYTGELFF
v_call: TRBV18

cdr3_aa: CSVDRGPSNYGYTF
v_call: TRBV29-1

cdr3_aa: CASSYSSRGLYGYTF
v_call: TRBV6-5